The 17 T cell receptor beta chains below all came from one sample that was sequenced in a study of blood T cells in healthy people across ages (dated by TCRdb to the mid-2010s). Libraries came from 5' RACE. Sequenced using an Illumina HiSeq 2500. A second PCR of about 7 to 12 cycles was performed with a sample-barcoded 5' primer and a J-beta primer mix. The public sequencing data were trimmed at Q25 with fastp and processed into clonotypes with MiXCR by TCRdb, which kept only in-frame beta chains. Each CDR3 protein gets just one entry, which takes the most common genes and DNA from the rows behind it. For this sample there are 1.5 million to 2 million distinct CDR3 sequences; about 28% appear just once. The ten most abundant clones make up roughly 8.2% of the sample. The sequenced sample consisted of blood. These receptors originate from a woman aged 25 to 39 in good health.

This clonotype was detected only a few times. V is TRBV3-1 and J is TRBJ2-3; no reliable D call. Between the trimmed V and J ends, which lost 2 bases and 1 base, there was a span of 7 bases. Germline assignment: CDR1 LGHDT and CDR2 YNNKEL (reference sequence). The CDR3 is 14 residues long. The CDR3 loop is CASSQRWGTDTQYF. The CDR3 DNA sequence: TGTGCCAGCAGCCAACGGTGGGGCACAGATACGCAGTATTTT.

This clonotype has ten or more counts. The chain has TRBV5-5 and TRBJ2-1; the match to TRBD2 covers 12 bases. Germline CDR1 reads SGHKS; CDR2 reads YYEKEE (reference sequence). The CDR3 sequence is 15 residues long. Trimming removed 3 bases from V and 6 bases from J; junction bases left unmatched: 4. The CDR3 bases are TGTGCCAGCAGCTGGGGGACTAGCGGGTCCAATGAGCAGTTCTTC. This gives the protein CASSWGTSGSNEQFF.

This clonotype was found many times. The J gene is TRBJ2-1, the V gene TRBV30; TRBD2 might be the D (6 bases). The CDR3 runs 15 residues. The V and J ends lost 0 bases and 1 base respectively, with 10 bases between them. Per the germline V gene, CDR1 is GTSNPN and CDR2 is SVGIG (reference sequence). Here the CDR3 reads CAWSVPSGSYNEQFF. For the CDR3, the DNA is TGTGCCTGGAGTGTACCCAGCGGGTCCTACAATGAGCAGTTCTTC.

J is TRBJ1-2 and V is TRBV20-1; maybe TRBD1 (6 bases). CDR1 and CDR2 from the germline V gene are DFQATT and SNEGSKA (reference sequence). Trimming cost V 8 bases and J 1 base, with 14 bases left between them. The CDR3 loop spans 13 amino acids. CDR3 in amino acids: CSPWTVDNYGYTF. DNA for the CDR3: TGCAGTCCGTGGACAGTGGATAACTATGGCTACACCTTC.

The table lists this clonotype with a few counts. V is TRBV12-3 or TRBV12-4 and J is TRBJ2-1; no firm D call. Trimming shortened V by 4 bases and J by 8 bases, and 12 bases separated the two germline ends. The CDR3 spans 13 residues. The CDR3 coding sequence is TGTGCCAGCAGTTCTCCCGGTGGGGATGAGCAGTTCTTC. Protein product: CASSSPGGDEQFF.

The chain recombines TRBV5-5 with TRBJ2-1; TRBD2 matches 10 bases. The germline gives CDR1 SGHKS, CDR2 YYEKEE (reference sequence). This CDR3 is 17 amino acids long. V shed 2 bases, J shed 4 bases, and the junction held 9 bases outside the gene matches. Here the CDR3 DNA reads TGTGCCAGCAGCTTCTTCGCGAGCGGGAGGGGGTACAATGAGCAGTTCTTC. It translates to CASSFFASGRGYNEQFF.

This clonotype was seen many times. This chain connects TRBV12-3 or TRBV12-4 to TRBJ2-7; TRBD1 or TRBD2 may be the D gene (5 bases each). The CDR3 has 13 amino acids. The germline V and J ends were trimmed by 6 bases and 2 bases, with 11 bases remaining between them. The chain's CDR3 is CASSSGRAYEQYF. CDR3 DNA sequence: TGTGCCAGCAGCTCGGGACGGGCCTACGAGCAGTACTTC.

This clonotype was picked up a small number of times. This rearrangement joins TRBV7-2 to TRBJ2-3; TRBD2 aligns across 7 bases. This CDR3 is 15 amino acids long. The germline V gene encodes CDR1 SGHTA and CDR2 FQGNSA. V trimming: 4 bases; J trimming: 4 bases; junction bases outside the gene matches: 8. CDR3 bases: TGTGCCAGCAGCTGGGAGGGGCTAGAGGCAGATACGCAGTATTTT. Translated, it gives CASSWEGLEADTQYF.

The chain couples TRBV6-2 or TRBV6-3 to TRBJ2-7; 11 bases map to TRBD1. There are 13 residues in the CDR3. In germline, CDR1 is MNHEY, CDR2 SVGEGT. V dropped 4 bases and J dropped 6; count of bases not matched to a gene: 2. The CDR3 bases are TGTGCCAGCAGTTGGGACAGGGGGTTCGAGCAGTACTTC. Its protein product is CASSWDRGFEQYF.

This clonotype occurred many times. The rearrangement links TRBV29-1 to TRBJ2-1; TRBD1 aligns across 7 bases. Germline V gene data show CDR1 as SQVTM and CDR2 as ANQGSEA. The CDR3 loop spans 15 amino acids. V shed 7 bases and J 5 bases; nucleotides not matched to a gene: 14. CDR3 nucleotide sequence: TGCAGCGCCACCCACCCCGGGACAGTCAACAATGAGCAGTTCTTC. This codes for CSATHPGTVNNEQFF.

This clonotype was observed a handful of times. The V and J genes are TRBV2 and TRBJ1-4; D remains unclear. Germline V lookup: CDR1 SNHLY, CDR2 FYNNEI. This CDR3 is 14 amino acids long. Trimming pared 6 bases from V and 7 bases from J, leaving 15 bases between. In nucleotides, the CDR3 is TGTGCCAGCAGGGGAGATCCCTCGGGTGAAAAACTGTTTTTT. Protein product: CASRGDPSGEKLFF.

The rearrangement uses TRBV9 and TRBJ2-7; D might be TRBD2 (6 bases). The end of the DNA aligns better with TRBJ2-5, so the J call may be wrong. The germline CDR1 and CDR2 sequences are SGDLS and YYNGEE. The CDR3 runs 14 residues. The CDR3 nucleotides are TGTGCCAGCAGCGCGGTCGGGACTCAAGAGACCCAGTACTTC. Translating it yields CASSAVGTQETQYF.

This clonotype was seen a few times. The V and J genes are TRBV12-3 or TRBV12-4 and TRBJ2-3, with a tentative D call TRBD2 (6 bases). The CDR3 is 16 residues long. With 3 bases removed from V and 4 bases from J, the gap between germline ends came to 17 bases. The CDR3 spells CASSFLRRAPPDTQYF. The CDR3 region has the DNA TGTGCCAGCAGTTTTTTACGGAGGGCCCCTCCAGATACGCAGTATTTT.

This clonotype was seen more than once but under ten times. This chain uses TRBV2 with TRBJ2-7; D is tentatively TRBD1 or TRBD2 (5 bases each). This CDR3 contains 13 residues. CDR1 is SNHLY and CDR2 is FYNNEI in the germline V gene. The ends were cut back, 6 bases at V and 1 base at J, with 10 bases in the middle. CDR3 sequence (DNA): TGTGCCAGCAGGGGGGACCTATCCTACGAGCAGTACTTC. Translation gives CASRGDLSYEQYF.

The V call is TRBV5-6, the J call TRBJ1-4, with no clear D. Per the germline V gene, CDR1 is SGHDT and CDR2 is YYEEEE. Trimming stripped 0 bases from V and 8 bases from J, with 14 bases between. The length of the CDR3 is 15 residues. CDR3 nucleotide sequence: TGTGCCAGCAGCTTGGTCGCGCTCAAGGAAGAAAAACTGTTTTTT. This codes for CASSLVALKEEKLFF.

The sample holds a few counts of this clonotype. The chain joins TRBV10-2 to TRBJ2-5; 7 bases are shared with TRBD2. CDR1 and CDR2 (germline): WSHSY, SAAADI. The CDR3 is 15 residues long. V lost 7 bases to trimming and J lost 1 base; unmatched junction nucleotides: 9. The CDR3 region has the DNA TGCGCCAGCACCCAGGAAGCGGGACCCCAAGAGACCCAGTACTTC. This sequence encodes CASTQEAGPQETQYF.

This rearrangement joins TRBV7-2 to TRBJ2-1; D gene unclear. The CDR3 runs 14 residues. Per the germline V gene, CDR1 is SGHTA and CDR2 is FQGNSA. Trimming stripped 6 bases from V and 6 bases from J, with 15 bases between. CDR3 in DNA: TGTGCCAGCAGGCATGGCAGTCGCTTCAATGAGCAGTTCTTC. Its translation is CASRHGSRFNEQFF.